This T cell receptor (beta chain) came from a study of post-analysis software for immune sequencing data. General study results and limits: Pronounced co-clustering by F measure was evident among identically batched samples. Comparison of patients with controls showed five TRBV segments more frequent in patients, TRBV5-6, TRBV5-1 and TRBV20-1 among them.

Of note for this clonotype: The target antigen is unknown.

Each TCR beta cDNA library carried unique molecular identifiers. TCRdb fed the PCR reads into MiXCR, producing one record per CDR3 protein. The sample comprises some 690,000 distinct CDR3 sequences, 25% to 30% of which are singletons, and around 0.56% rests with the top ten. Germline values: CDR1 SEHNR, CDR2 FQNEAQ (reference sequence). V was pared by 4 bases and J by 2 bases, with 9 bases between. The CDR3 is 13 amino acids. The receptor was derived from a girl under 18 with multiple sclerosis. Sequencing was carried out using blood. The chain has TRBV7-9 and TRBJ2-7; D may be TRBD2 (5 bases). The CDR3 nucleotides are TGTGCCAGCAGCTCCGGGATCCCCTACGAGCAGTACTTC. Its translation: CASSSGIPYEQYF.